Below, 7 T cell receptor beta chains from the same sample are listed, as sequenced in a study of T cells in Graves' hyperthyroidism and ophthalmopathy. The source material, RNA transcripts, was used to amplify TCR beta CDR3 regions. HTBI primers were the set used in a first-round RT-PCR of the TCR CDR3. TCRdb itself ran the multiplex PCR reads through MiXCR, one entry per CDR3 protein. The table records roughly 500,000 distinct CDR3 sequences, about 45% of them present only once. Material for sequencing was peripheral blood or thyroid tissue (not recorded which). Receptors originate from an adult woman with Graves' disease, either hyperthyroidism or ophthalmopathy (not recorded which).

This clonotype was observed many times. The chain is built from TRBV12-3 or TRBV12-4 and TRBJ1-2; 8 nucleotides match TRBD1. The CDR3 sequence is 13 residues long. Unmatched junction bases numbered 6, after V lost 5 bases and J lost 7 bases. The CDR3 DNA reads TGTGCCAGCAGTGGGCTTCAGGGGGCTGGCTACACCTTC. Encoded protein: CASSGLQGAGYTF.

Many counts were recorded for this clonotype. The gene calls are TRBV29-1 and TRBJ1-1; possibly TRBD1 for D (5 bases). V was shortened by 5 bases and J by 2 bases, with 12 bases between the two germline ends. Germline loops: CDR1 SQVTM, CDR2 ANQGSEA. The CDR3 length is 13 residues. CDR3 protein: CSVWSRANTEAFF. In DNA, the CDR3 is TGCAGCGTTTGGAGCAGGGCTAACACTGAAGCTTTCTTT.

Of note for this clonotype: A clone one base away is much larger, so this may be a read error. The chain recombines TRBV9 with TRBJ2-6, with D possibly being TRBD2 (6 bases). This CDR3 has 19 residues. V lost 3 bases and J 0 bases, leaving 19 bases between the germline ends. Germline loops: CDR1 SGDLS, CDR2 YYNGEE. For the CDR3, the DNA is TGTGCCAGCAGCGGTGATTGGGGGGAGCTCACCTCTGGGGCCAACGTCCTGACTTTC. Its translation is CASSGDWGELTSGANVLTF.

The chain couples TRBV9 to TRBJ2-2, with TRBD1 identical over 7 bases. Germline lookup yields CDR1 SGDLS and CDR2 YYNGEE. The V gene end was trimmed by 2 bases and the J gene end by 6 bases; junction bases not matched to a gene: 1. The CDR3 runs to 13 residues. The CDR3 is CASSVQGAGELFF. CDR3 sequence (DNA): TGTGCCAGCAGCGTCCAGGGGGCCGGGGAGCTGTTTTTT.

This chain joins TRBV29-1 and TRBJ1-5; the D gene is possibly TRBD1 (5 bases). Germline V lookup: CDR1 SQVTM, CDR2 ANQGSEA. This CDR3 spans 14 amino acids. The V and J ends lost 4 bases and 14 bases respectively, with 24 bases between them. In DNA, the CDR3 is TGCAGCGTTGCACAGGCTGGGCTAGCGGGAACCGAGCATTTT. Amino acids: CSVAQAGLAGTEHF.

The V and J genes are TRBV10-3 and TRBJ2-7, with 10 bases identical to TRBD2. J lost 7 bases, V lost 4 bases, and 1 base had no gene match. Germline CDR1 ENHRY, CDR2 SYGVKD. This CDR3 spans 12 amino acids. The CDR3 loop is CAISAGLAEQYF. The CDR3 nucleotides are TGTGCCATCAGTGCGGGACTAGCGGAGCAGTACTTC.

The chain has TRBV10-3 and TRBJ1-3; TRBD1 aligns across 7 bases. CDR1 and CDR2 from the germline V gene are ENHRY and SYGVKD. V shed 0 bases and J 1 base; nucleotides not matched to a gene: 3. The CDR3 runs to 16 residues. CDR3 sequence: CAISESTGASGNTIYF. The CDR3 DNA reads TGTGCCATCAGTGAGTCCACAGGGGCTTCTGGAAACACCATATATTTT.